The 20 T cell receptor beta chains below come from one sample, sequenced in a study of response to subunit inactivated influenza vaccine. TCRdb re-called the RT-PCR reads with MiXCR, one entry per CDR3 protein. Of some 200,000 distinct CDR3 sequences in the sample, about 12% were seen once. These data also featured in a second study, about T cells expressing NK-cell markers. From that paper: The authors generated TCR beta cDNA through 5'RACE template switching with UMIs.

The source was CD8+ T cells sorted from PBMCs, collected 11 to 12 days after vaccination. Receptors were obtained from a man in his fifties who received an inactivated influenza vaccine.

This clonotype showed up just a few times. This chain connects TRBV12-3 or TRBV12-4 to TRBJ2-5; TRBD1 is a possible D gene (6 bases). V was clipped by 2 bases and J by 0 bases, with 13 bases between them. CDR3 size: 16 residues. CDR3 DNA: TGTGCCAGCAGTTTAAACAGGGCTGGGTACCAAGAGACCCAGTACTTC. Encoded protein: CASSLNRAGYQETQYF.

This clonotype was observed at least ten times. V gene TRBV14 combines with J gene TRBJ2-3; 9 bases are a match to TRBD2. Germline lookup yields CDR1 SGHDN and CDR2 FVKESK. The junction had 7 bases not matched to a gene; V was cut back by 3 bases and J by 6 bases. The CDR3 extends over 15 amino acids. CDR3 sequence reads: CASSQTSGLWDTQYF. The CDR3 nucleotides are TGTGCCAGCAGCCAGACTAGCGGACTCTGGGATACGCAGTATTTT.

CDR3 DNA sequence: TGTGCCAGCAGTTTAGGCGGGGCGGCCACTGAAGCTTTCTTT. This codes for CASSLGGAATEAFF. The chain is built from TRBV27 and TRBJ1-1, with D possibly being TRBD1 (5 bases). Germline lookup yields CDR1 MNHEY and CDR2 SMNVEV (reference sequence). This CDR3 comprises 14 residues. V was shortened by 2 bases and J by 4 bases, with 11 bases between the two germline ends.

This clonotype has only a few counts. The rearrangement uses TRBV11-2 and TRBJ1-2; 8 positions match TRBD1. CDR3 length equals 15 residues. V lost 5 bases and J lost 5; bases outside the gene matches: 10. Germline V gene data show CDR1 as SGHAT and CDR2 as FQNNGV. The CDR3 loop reads CASSPGGQGYYGYTF. In DNA, the CDR3 is TGTGCCAGCAGCCCTGGCGGACAGGGTTATTATGGCTACACCTTC.

The rearrangement joins TRBV15 to TRBJ2-7; the match to TRBD1 covers 7 bases. Germline-derived CDR1 and CDR2 are LNHNV and YYDKDF (reference sequence). This CDR3 contains 15 residues. Trimming removed 5 bases from V and 2 bases from J; junction bases left unmatched: 9. CDR3 in DNA: TGTGCCACCAGCGACCGGGACAGTAGCACCTACGAGCAGTACTTC. Protein: CATSDRDSSTYEQYF. Combining the CDR3 with reference TRBV15 and TRBJ2-7 gives the whole variable domain DAMVIQNPRYQVTQFGKPVTLSCSQTLNHNVMYWYQQKSSQAPKLLFHYYDKDFNNEADTPDNFQSRRPNTSFCFLDIRSPGLGDTAMYLCATSDRDSSTYEQYFGPGTRLTVT.

This clonotype was recorded a few times. The rearrangement links TRBV7-9 to TRBJ2-5; the D gene is possibly TRBD1 (6 bases). Trimming left V 2 bases short and J 2 bases short, with 12 bases between. This CDR3 comprises 15 residues. Germline V gene sequence: CDR1 SEHNR, CDR2 FQNEAQ (reference sequence). CDR3 nucleotides: TGTGCCAGCAGCTTACTTGGGACACCACAAGAGACCCAGTACTTC. Its translation: CASSLLGTPQETQYF. Filled out from reference TRBV7-9 and TRBJ2-5, the complete variable domain reads DTGVSQNPRHKITKRGQNVTFRCDPISEHNRLYWYRQTLGQGPEFLTYFQNEAQLEKSRLLSDRFSAERPKGSFSTLEIQRTEQGDSAMYLCASSLLGTPQETQYFGPGTRLLVL.

This chain links TRBV4-3 with TRBJ2-6; 7 bases agree with TRBD1. Germline CDR1 LGHNA, CDR2 YSLEER. Trimming at V came to 2 bases and at J to 0 bases, leaving 7 bases not matched to a gene. CDR3 size: 18 residues. The CDR3 coding sequence is TGCGCCAGCAGCCAATCGACAGGGTTCGGCTCTGGGGCCAACGTCCTGACTTTC. This gives the protein CASSQSTGFGSGANVLTF.

The chain recombines TRBV6-5 with TRBJ2-2; perhaps D is TRBD1 or TRBD2 (6 bases each). The CDR3 spans 15 residues. V was pared by 2 bases and J by 4 bases, with 11 bases between. Germline-derived CDR1 and CDR2 are MNHEY and SVGAGI. The CDR3 nucleotides are TGTGCCAGCAGTTACGGAGGGGGTGGCACCGGGGAGCTGTTTTTT. It is translated as CASSYGGGGTGELFF.

This clonotype was detected a few times. J is TRBJ2-2 and V is TRBV20-1; D remains unclear. CDR1 is DFQATT, CDR2 SNEGSKA, per germline (reference sequence). This CDR3 is built from 13 residues. V dropped 1 base and J dropped 1 base, with 4 bases sitting between them. The CDR3 spells CSARGENTGELFF. The CDR3 bases are TGCAGTGCTAGAGGGGAGAACACCGGGGAGCTGTTTTTT.

The chain is built from TRBV12-3 or TRBV12-4 and TRBJ2-5; TRBD1 agrees at 8 bases. CDR3 length: 15 residues. V was pared by 1 base and J by 5 bases, with 6 bases of the junction left unmatched. As DNA, the CDR3 is TGTGCCAGCAGTTTAGGTTGGGACAGGAAGGAGACCCAGTACTTC. Translated, it gives CASSLGWDRKETQYF.

V usage is TRBV27 and J usage is TRBJ2-1, with D possibly TRBD2 on 7 matching bases. Trimming left V 6 bases short and J 8 bases short, with 20 bases between. Germline CDR1 is MNHEY and CDR2 is SMNVEV (reference sequence). CDR3 length: 15 residues. The CDR3 DNA reads TGTGCCAGCAGGGAAGGTTGGGGGGGCTGGGATGAGCAGTTCTTC. Amino acid sequence: CASREGWGGWDEQFF.

This clonotype showed up just a few times. The chain links TRBV12-3 or TRBV12-4 to TRBJ2-7; D not certain. Between the trimmed V and J ends, which lost 6 bases and 2 bases, there was a span of 11 bases. The CDR3 has 13 amino acids. CDR3 protein: CASSFGLAYEQYF. CDR3 coding DNA: TGTGCCAGCAGCTTCGGGCTAGCCTACGAGCAGTACTTC.

This clonotype was counted only a few times. The chain combines TRBV10-2 with TRBJ2-3; D unclear. Germline V CDR1 and CDR2: WSHSY, SAAADI. V was clipped by 5 bases and J by 2 bases, with 8 bases between them. The CDR3 runs 13 residues. CDR3 in amino acids: CASSSYHTDTQYF. The CDR3 region has the DNA TGCGCCAGCAGTTCATACCACACAGATACGCAGTATTTT.

The rearrangement joins TRBV7-6 to TRBJ2-7; 8 bases match TRBD2. The CDR3 totals 15 residues. V lost 5 bases to trimming and J lost 5 bases; unmatched junction nucleotides: 11. The germline V gene encodes CDR1 SGHVS and CDR2 FNYEAQ. In DNA form, the CDR3 reads TGTGCCAGCAGCCAATGGACTAGCCATCTCGACGAGCAGTACTTC. It codes for CASSQWTSHLDEQYF.

The J gene is TRBJ1-2, the V gene TRBV20-1; 9 nucleotides align to TRBD1. CDR3 length: 13 residues. Germline V gene data show CDR1 as DFQATT and CDR2 as SNEGSKA (reference sequence). Unmatched junction bases numbered 7, after V lost 4 bases and J lost 7 bases. The CDR3, as DNA: TGCAGTGCTAATTCCGGGACAGGGACTGGCTACACCTTC. Translating gives CSANSGTGTGYTF.

This clonotype has a handful of counts. The chain has TRBV7-9 and TRBJ1-4, with D unresolved. Trimming removed 0 bases at V and 0 bases at J, with 8 bases between. The germline V gene has CDR1 SEHNR and CDR2 FQNEAQ (reference sequence). There are 16 residues in the CDR3. The CDR3 nucleotides are TGTGCCAGCAGCTTAGCGGTCCGCCCAACTAATGAAAAACTGTTTTTT. This translates into CASSLAVRPTNEKLFF.

V gene TRBV11-1 combines with J gene TRBJ2-3; D possibly corresponds to TRBD2 (6 bases). The germline V gene encodes CDR1 SGHAT and CDR2 FQDESV (reference sequence). CDR3 length: 18 amino acids. V was clipped by 4 bases and J by 0 bases, with 20 bases between them. CDR3 residues: CASSYIRDFLPSTDTQYF. CDR3 coding DNA: TGTGCCAGCAGCTATATTCGGGACTTTCTTCCTAGCACAGATACGCAGTATTTT.

The J gene is TRBJ2-3, the V gene TRBV2; tentative D call: TRBD1 (6 bases). Trimming shortened V by 6 bases and J by 8 bases, and 12 bases separated the two germline ends. The CDR3 loop spans 12 amino acids. Germline-derived CDR1 and CDR2 are SNHLY and FYNNEI. Here the CDR3 DNA reads TGTGCCAGCAGATCGGGACACCCTACGCAGTATTTT. Translated: CASRSGHPTQYF.

The rearrangement joins TRBV7-9 to TRBJ1-5; 7 nucleotides line up with TRBD1. Trimming at V came to 4 bases and at J to 1 base, leaving 7 bases not matched to a gene. The CDR3 has 16 amino acids. CDR1 SEHNR and CDR2 FQNEAQ come from the germline V gene (reference sequence). The CDR3 coding sequence is TGTGCCAGCAGCTCGGGAACAGGGGCCAGCAATCAGCCCCAGCATTTT. This translates into CASSSGTGASNQPQHF. The whole variable domain, remainder taken from reference TRBV7-9 and TRBJ1-5, is DTGVSQNPRHKITKRGQNVTFRCDPISEHNRLYWYRQTLGQGPEFLTYFQNEAQLEKSRLLSDRFSAERPKGSFSTLEIQRTEQGDSAMYLCASSSGTGASNQPQHFGDGTRLSIL.

This clonotype was seen more than once but under ten times. The V gene is TRBV7-8, the J gene TRBJ1-5; the D is unclear. Germline lookup yields CDR1 SGHVS and CDR2 FQNEAQ. V shed 1 base and J shed 0 bases, with 13 bases lying between them. The CDR3 contains 17 residues. This CDR3 is CASSLGTAPVSNQPQHF. CDR3 coding DNA: TGTGCCAGCAGCTTAGGTACAGCTCCCGTTAGCAATCAGCCCCAGCATTTT.